This TCR beta chain was profiled in a study of blood T cells in healthy people across ages. Regarding the study as a whole: With age, beta diversity per million T cells declined roughly linearly, significantly by 40.

The donors, all healthy, were Caucasians living in Russia, aged about 6 to 100. Per sample, a minimum of 6.5 million PBMCs were isolated. A note on this clonotype: As yet, its antigen is unknown.

Next came a second PCR, run for 7 to 11 cycles, which used a sample-barcoded 5' primer along with a J-beta primer mix. Per sample, CDR3-containing paired-end reads numbered at least 2.5 million. TCRdb redid the calling of the 5' RACE reads with MiXCR, one entry per CDR3 protein. The repertoire has approximately 350,000 distinct CDR3 sequences, more than 45% of them found once; the top ten carry under 65%. Sequenced: blood. This receptor was obtained from a man in his fifties or sixties in good health.

The CDR3 here is CASSFGTTSNEQFF. CDR3 bases: TGTGCCAGCAGTTTTGGGACTACAAGTAATGAGCAGTTCTTC. The V gene is TRBV28, the J gene TRBJ2-1; 7 bases are shared with TRBD2. Germline assignment: CDR1 MDHEN and CDR2 SYDVKM. The V and J ends lost 3 bases and 7 bases, in that order; junction bases with no gene match: 6. CDR3 length: 14 residues.